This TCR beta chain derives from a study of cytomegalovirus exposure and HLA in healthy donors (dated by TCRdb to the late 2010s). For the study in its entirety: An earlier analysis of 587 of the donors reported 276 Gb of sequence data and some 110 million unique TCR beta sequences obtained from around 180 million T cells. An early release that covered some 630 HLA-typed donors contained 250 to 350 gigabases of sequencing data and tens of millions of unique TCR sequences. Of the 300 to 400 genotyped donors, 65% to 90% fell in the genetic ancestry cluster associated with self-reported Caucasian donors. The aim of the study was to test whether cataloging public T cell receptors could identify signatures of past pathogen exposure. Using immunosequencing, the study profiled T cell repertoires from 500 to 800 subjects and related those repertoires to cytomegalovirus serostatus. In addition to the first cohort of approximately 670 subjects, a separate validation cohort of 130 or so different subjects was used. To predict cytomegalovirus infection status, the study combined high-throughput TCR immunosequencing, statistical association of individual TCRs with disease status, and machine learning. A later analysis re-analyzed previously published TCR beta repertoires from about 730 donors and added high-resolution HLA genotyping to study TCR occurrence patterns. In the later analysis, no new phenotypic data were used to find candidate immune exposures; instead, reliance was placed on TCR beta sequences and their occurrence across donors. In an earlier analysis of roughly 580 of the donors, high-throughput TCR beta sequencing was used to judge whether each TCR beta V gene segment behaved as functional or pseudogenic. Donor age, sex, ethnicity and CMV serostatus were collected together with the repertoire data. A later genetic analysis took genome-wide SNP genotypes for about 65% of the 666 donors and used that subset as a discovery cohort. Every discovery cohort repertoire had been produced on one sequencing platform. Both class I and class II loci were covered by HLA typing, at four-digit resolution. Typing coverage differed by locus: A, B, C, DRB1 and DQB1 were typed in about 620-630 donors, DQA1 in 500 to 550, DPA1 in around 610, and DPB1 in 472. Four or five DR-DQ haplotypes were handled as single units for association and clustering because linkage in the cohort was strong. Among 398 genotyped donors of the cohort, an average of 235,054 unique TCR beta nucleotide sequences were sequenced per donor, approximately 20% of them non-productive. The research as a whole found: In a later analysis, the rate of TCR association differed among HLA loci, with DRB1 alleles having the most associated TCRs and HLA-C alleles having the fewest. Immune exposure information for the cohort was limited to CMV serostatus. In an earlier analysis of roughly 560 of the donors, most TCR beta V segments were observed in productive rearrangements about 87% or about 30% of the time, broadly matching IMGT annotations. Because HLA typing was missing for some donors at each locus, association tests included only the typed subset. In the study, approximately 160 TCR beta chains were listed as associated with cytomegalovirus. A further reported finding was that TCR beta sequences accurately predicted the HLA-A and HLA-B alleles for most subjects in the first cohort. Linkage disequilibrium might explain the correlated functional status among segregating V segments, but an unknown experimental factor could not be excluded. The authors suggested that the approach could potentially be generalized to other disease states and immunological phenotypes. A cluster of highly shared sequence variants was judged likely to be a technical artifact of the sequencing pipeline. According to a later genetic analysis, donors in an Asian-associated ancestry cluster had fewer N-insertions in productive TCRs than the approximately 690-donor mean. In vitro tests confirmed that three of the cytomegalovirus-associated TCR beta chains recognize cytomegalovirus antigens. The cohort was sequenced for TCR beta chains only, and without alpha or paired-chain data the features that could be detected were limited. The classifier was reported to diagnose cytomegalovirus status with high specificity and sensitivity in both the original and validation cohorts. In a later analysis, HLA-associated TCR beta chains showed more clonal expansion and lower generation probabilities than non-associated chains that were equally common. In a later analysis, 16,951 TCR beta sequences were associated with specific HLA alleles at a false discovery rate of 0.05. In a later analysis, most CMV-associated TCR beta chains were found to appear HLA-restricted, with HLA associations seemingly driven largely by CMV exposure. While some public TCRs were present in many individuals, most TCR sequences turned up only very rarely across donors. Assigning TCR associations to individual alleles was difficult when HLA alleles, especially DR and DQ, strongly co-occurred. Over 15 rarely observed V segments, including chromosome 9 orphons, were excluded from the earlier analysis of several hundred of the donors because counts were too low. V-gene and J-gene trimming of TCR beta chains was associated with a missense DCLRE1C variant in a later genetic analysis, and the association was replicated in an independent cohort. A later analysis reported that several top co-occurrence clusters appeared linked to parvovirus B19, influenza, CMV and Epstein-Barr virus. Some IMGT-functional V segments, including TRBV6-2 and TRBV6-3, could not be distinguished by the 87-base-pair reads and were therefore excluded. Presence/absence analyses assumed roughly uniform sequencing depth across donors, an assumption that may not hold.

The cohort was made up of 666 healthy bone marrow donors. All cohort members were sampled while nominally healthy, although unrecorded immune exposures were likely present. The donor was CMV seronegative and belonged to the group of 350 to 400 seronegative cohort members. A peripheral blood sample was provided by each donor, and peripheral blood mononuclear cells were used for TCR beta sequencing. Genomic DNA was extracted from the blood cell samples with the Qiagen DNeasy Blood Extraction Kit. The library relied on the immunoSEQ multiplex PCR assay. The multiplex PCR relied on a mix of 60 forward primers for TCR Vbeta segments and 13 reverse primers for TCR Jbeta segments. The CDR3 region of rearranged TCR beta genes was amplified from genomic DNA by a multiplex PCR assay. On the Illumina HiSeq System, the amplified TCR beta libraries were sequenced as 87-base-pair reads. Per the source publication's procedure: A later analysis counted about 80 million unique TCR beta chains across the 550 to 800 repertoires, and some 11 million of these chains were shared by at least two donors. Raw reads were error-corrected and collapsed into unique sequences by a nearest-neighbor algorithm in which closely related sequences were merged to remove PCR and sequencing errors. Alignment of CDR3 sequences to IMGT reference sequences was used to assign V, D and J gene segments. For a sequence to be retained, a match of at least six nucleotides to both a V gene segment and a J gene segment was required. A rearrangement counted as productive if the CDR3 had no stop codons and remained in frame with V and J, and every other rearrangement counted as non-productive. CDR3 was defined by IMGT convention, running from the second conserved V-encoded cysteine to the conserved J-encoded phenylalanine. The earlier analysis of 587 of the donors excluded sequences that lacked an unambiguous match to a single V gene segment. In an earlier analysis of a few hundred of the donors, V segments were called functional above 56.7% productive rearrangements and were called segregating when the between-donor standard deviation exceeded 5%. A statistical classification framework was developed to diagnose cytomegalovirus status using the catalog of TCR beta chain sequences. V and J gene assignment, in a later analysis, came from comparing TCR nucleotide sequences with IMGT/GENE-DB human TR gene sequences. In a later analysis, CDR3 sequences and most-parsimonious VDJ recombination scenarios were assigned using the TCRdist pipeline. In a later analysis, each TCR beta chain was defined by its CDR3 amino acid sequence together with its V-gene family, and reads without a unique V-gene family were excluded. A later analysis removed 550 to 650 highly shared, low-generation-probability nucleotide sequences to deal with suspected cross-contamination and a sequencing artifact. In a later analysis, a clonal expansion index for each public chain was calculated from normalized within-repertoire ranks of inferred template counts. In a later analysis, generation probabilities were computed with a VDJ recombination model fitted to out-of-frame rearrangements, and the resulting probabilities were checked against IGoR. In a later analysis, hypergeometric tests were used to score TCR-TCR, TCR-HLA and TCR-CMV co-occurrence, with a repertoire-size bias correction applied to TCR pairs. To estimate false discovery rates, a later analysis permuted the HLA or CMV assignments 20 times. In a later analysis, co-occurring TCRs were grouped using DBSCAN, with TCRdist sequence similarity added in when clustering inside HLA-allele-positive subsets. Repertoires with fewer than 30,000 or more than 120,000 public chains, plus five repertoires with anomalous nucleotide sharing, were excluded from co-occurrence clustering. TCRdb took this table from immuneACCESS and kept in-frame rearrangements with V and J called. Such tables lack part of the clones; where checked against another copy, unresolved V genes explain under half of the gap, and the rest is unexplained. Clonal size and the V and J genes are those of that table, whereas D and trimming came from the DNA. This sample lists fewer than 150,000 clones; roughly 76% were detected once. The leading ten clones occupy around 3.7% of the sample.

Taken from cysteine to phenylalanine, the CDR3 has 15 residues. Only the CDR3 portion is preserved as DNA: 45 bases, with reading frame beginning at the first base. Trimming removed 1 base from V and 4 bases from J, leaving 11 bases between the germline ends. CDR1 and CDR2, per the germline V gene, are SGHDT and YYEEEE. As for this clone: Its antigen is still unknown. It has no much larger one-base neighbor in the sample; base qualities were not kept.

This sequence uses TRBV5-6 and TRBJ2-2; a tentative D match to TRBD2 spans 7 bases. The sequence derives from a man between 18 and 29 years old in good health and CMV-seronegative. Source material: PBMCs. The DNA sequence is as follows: TGTGCCAGCAGCTTGTGGGGGGGCCTCACCGGGGAGCTGTTTTTT. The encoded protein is CASSLWGGLTGELFF.